The next 24 T cell receptor beta chains were all read from a single sample in a study of shared clonotypes between healthy human individuals. It was CD45RO-negative cells, positively selected for CCR7, that made up naive CD8 cells, with terminally differentiated effector memory CD45RA+ cells excluded. Measured with immunoSEQ multiplex PCR; TCRdb has only the in-frame clones, and not every one. The sample consists of about 2,100,000 clones, about 92% of them appearing once. The sample comprised naive CD8+ T cells from PBMCs. The source of these receptors is a man aged 18 to 29 in good health. Some clones in this sample may be carry-over from other donors' samples.

This clone was seen a single time. The chain employs TRBV9 and TRBJ2-1; the match to TRBD1 covers 7 bases. The CDR3 contains 16 residues. Trimming removed 3 bases from V and 0 bases from J; junction bases left unmatched: 6. Per the germline V gene, CDR1 is SGDLS and CDR2 is YYNGEE. The chain's CDR3 is CASSAKDRTSYNEQFF. The CDR3 region has the DNA TGTGCCAGCAGCGCCAAGGACAGGACCTCCTACAATGAGCAGTTCTTC.

In the case of this clone: The same CDR3 arises from other DNA sequences in this sample as well. The V and J genes are TRBV19 and TRBJ1-1; D gene unclear. Germline V gene data show CDR1 as LNHDA and CDR2 as SQIVND (reference sequence). The ends were cut back, 1 base at V and 2 bases at J, with 8 bases in the middle. CDR3 length: 14 residues. CDR3 region: CASSIVGSNTEAFF. The CDR3 bases are TGTGCCAGTAGTATAGTCGGCAGCAACACTGAAGCTTTCTTT.

Worth noting for this clone: Given a much more abundant clone one base away, this may be a read error. Different DNA sequences within this sample yield the same CDR3. The rearrangement links TRBV27 to TRBJ2-1; no firm D call. The CDR3 extends over 13 amino acids. CDR1 and CDR2 from the germline V gene are MNHEY and SMNVEV (reference sequence). V was clipped by 6 bases and J by 0 bases, with 6 bases between them. CDR3 sequence reads: CASSASSYNEQFF. CDR3 nucleotide sequence: TGTGCCAGCAGCGCTAGCTCCTACAATGAGCAGTTCTTC.

V usage is TRBV27 and J usage is TRBJ1-4; D unresolved. Germline V gene sequence: CDR1 MNHEY, CDR2 SMNVEV (reference sequence). Trimming removed 3 bases at V and 8 bases at J, with 13 bases between. The CDR3 is 14 amino acids. This CDR3 is CASSFRQSGEKLFF. CDR3 bases: TGTGCCAGCAGTTTTCGGCAAAGCGGGGAAAAACTGTTTTTT.

The J gene is TRBJ1-2, the V gene TRBV27; 7 bases agree with TRBD1. V lost 6 bases to trimming and J lost 3 bases; unmatched junction nucleotides: 7. The V gene's germline CDR1 is MNHEY and CDR2 SMNVEV (reference sequence). The CDR3 extends over 14 amino acids. As DNA, the CDR3 is TGTGCCAGCAGCGAAAGGGGGCTTGACTATGGCTACACCTTC. Translation gives CASSERGLDYGYTF.

This chain links TRBV29-1 with TRBJ2-1; TRBD1 or TRBD2 may be the D gene (6 bases each). CDR1 and CDR2 from the germline V gene are SQVTM and ANQGSEA. V was cut by 7 bases and J by 3 bases, with 19 bases left in between. The length of the CDR3 is 15 residues. As DNA, the CDR3 is TGCAGCGCTAATAGCGGTGGGGGCGACTACAATGAGCAGTTCTTC. As protein: CSANSGGGDYNEQFF.

The V call is TRBV19, the J call TRBJ2-7; D is uncertain. This CDR3 contains 13 residues. Germline V gives CDR1 LNHDA, CDR2 SQIVND (reference sequence). V lost 5 bases and J lost 3, with 11 bases in between. CDR3 amino acids: CASSPQLNYEQYF. The CDR3 bases are TGTGCCAGTAGTCCCCAGCTAAACTACGAGCAGTACTTC.

This clone was found once. The DNA for the CDR3 is TGTGCCAGCAGCACAAAGGACAGGCATAATGAAAAACTGTTTTTT. It specifies CASSTKDRHNEKLFF. This rearrangement joins TRBV7-9 to TRBJ1-4; TRBD1 aligns across 7 bases. Germline CDR1 and CDR2: SEHNR and FQNEAQ (reference sequence). There are 15 residues in the CDR3. The J segment lost 4 bases and the V segment lost 5 bases, leaving 7 bases of the junction unmatched.

In regard to this clone: Other DNA variants within this sample encode the same CDR3. The genes are TRBV7-9 and TRBJ2-3; D ambiguous. The germline V gene encodes CDR1 SEHNR and CDR2 FQNEAQ (reference sequence). Trimming took 1 base from V and 5 from J, leaving 7 bases between them. The CDR3 has 13 residues. The CDR3 loop is CASSLGLGDTQYF. CDR3 nucleotide sequence: TGTGCCAGCAGCTTAGGATTGGGAGATACGCAGTATTTT. Supplemented by reference TRBV7-9 and TRBJ2-3, the full variable domain reads DTGVSQNPRHKITKRGQNVTFRCDPISEHNRLYWYRQTLGQGPEFLTYFQNEAQLEKSRLLSDRFSAERPKGSFSTLEIQRTEQGDSAMYLCASSLGLGDTQYFGPGTRLTVL.

This clone was observed a single time. The chain employs TRBV7-6 and TRBJ2-3; 14 bases align to TRBD2. Germline trimming cut 5 bases from V and 2 bases from J; bases unmatched to any gene: 9. The CDR3 is 18 amino acids. Germline CDR1 reads SGHVS; CDR2 reads FNYEAQ. The CDR3: CASSPSGLAGGFTDTQYF. DNA for the CDR3: TGTGCCAGCAGCCCCTCAGGACTAGCGGGAGGTTTCACAGATACGCAGTATTTT.

Concerning this clone itself: Distinct nucleotide sequences in the sample also encode this CDR3. The chain couples TRBV28 to TRBJ2-7; 10 nucleotides agree with TRBD2. This CDR3 has 13 residues. Germline CDR1 reads MDHEN; CDR2 reads SYDVKM. V shed 1 base, J shed 6 bases, and the junction held 0 bases outside the gene matches. Here the CDR3 DNA reads TGTGCCAGCAGTTTATTAGCGGGAGGCGAGCAGTACTTC. This encodes CASSLLAGGEQYF. Full variable domain (missing parts from reference TRBV28 and TRBJ2-7): DVKVTQSSRYLVKRTGEKVFLECVQDMDHENMFWYRQDPGLGLRLIYFSYDVKMKEKGDIPEGYSVSREKKERFSLILESASTNQTSMYLCASSLLAGGEQYFGPGTRLTVT.

The CDR3 DNA is TGTGCCAGTAGTCTCCGACAGGGAATCTCTGGGGCCAACGTCCTGACTTTC. Translating gives CASSLRQGISGANVLTF. The rearrangement links TRBV19 to TRBJ2-6; 7 bases line up with TRBD1. Germline CDR1 LNHDA, CDR2 SQIVND (reference sequence). The CDR3 runs 17 residues. V lost 5 bases and J lost 0; bases outside the gene matches: 7.

V is TRBV5-1 and J is TRBJ2-7; D not resolved. Trimming stripped 2 bases from V and 3 bases from J, with 15 bases between. Per the germline V gene, CDR1 is SGHRS and CDR2 is YFSETQ. The length of the CDR3 is 15 residues. The CDR3 sequence is CASSFASNVRYEQYF. CDR3 DNA: TGCGCCAGCAGCTTTGCGTCCAACGTGCGCTACGAGCAGTACTTC.

The chain is built from TRBV29-1 and TRBJ1-2; D ambiguous. The V gene's germline CDR1 is SQVTM and CDR2 ANQGSEA. This CDR3 contains 12 residues. V lost 5 bases to trimming and J lost 0 bases, with 7 bases between them. The CDR3 nucleotides are TGCAGCGTTAGGGCCACTAACTATGGCTACACCTTC. Residues: CSVRATNYGYTF.

The table lists this clone with a count of one. J is TRBJ2-7 and V is TRBV19; tentative D call: TRBD2 (6 bases). Trimming took off 4 bases at V and 2 bases at J, with 12 bases between the two ends. Looked up from germline, CDR1 is LNHDA and CDR2 is SQIVND (reference sequence). The CDR3 spans 14 residues. CDR3 nucleotides: TGTGCCAGTAGTACACGTCCGGGGGCCTACGAGCAGTACTTC. Protein sequence: CASSTRPGAYEQYF.

The V and J genes are TRBV4-3 and TRBJ2-7; 7 bases fit TRBD2. J was trimmed by 3 bases and V by 1 base; bases with no gene match: 6. This CDR3 comprises 15 residues. In germline, CDR1 is LGHNA, CDR2 YSLEER. CDR3 in DNA: TGCGCCAGCAGCCAAGCTAGCGGAAGCCTCTACGAGCAGTACTTC. Translation: CASSQASGSLYEQYF.

CDR3 sequence reads: CASSTGTSPTYNEQFF. CDR3 DNA: TGTGCCAGCAGCACCGGGACTAGCCCGACTTACAATGAGCAGTTCTTC. This chain joins TRBV27 and TRBJ2-1, with 9 positions matching TRBD2. The V gene end was trimmed by 6 bases and the J gene end by 4 bases; junction bases not matched to a gene: 10. This CDR3 has 16 amino acids. CDR1 and CDR2 (germline): MNHEY, SMNVEV (reference sequence).

The V gene is TRBV28, the J gene TRBJ1-5, with TRBD1 identical over 9 bases. Germline assignment: CDR1 MDHEN and CDR2 SYDVKM. The CDR3 sequence is 15 residues long. The V segment lost 7 bases and the J segment 3 bases; nucleotides outside the gene matches: 7. The CDR3, as DNA: TGTGCCAGCAACCCCGGGACAGGGAACAATCAGCCCCAGCATTTT. Its protein product is CASNPGTGNNQPQHF.

This chain connects TRBV27 to TRBJ1-2; a weak D match, TRBD1 (6 bases). Looked up from germline, CDR1 is MNHEY and CDR2 is SMNVEV (reference sequence). Between the trimmed V and J ends, which lost 5 bases and 6 bases, there was a span of 13 bases. This CDR3 comprises 13 residues. CDR3 loop: CASSPHKGDGYTF. The CDR3 DNA reads TGTGCCAGCAGTCCCCATAAGGGGGATGGCTACACCTTC.

This chain connects TRBV6-1 to TRBJ2-5, with D tentatively TRBD1 (5 bases). V was trimmed by 1 base and J by 4 bases, leaving 22 bases between them. The CDR3 extends over 18 amino acids. Germline V gene lookup returns CDR1 MNHNS and CDR2 SASEGT. The CDR3: CASSEGVAGPGRGETQYF. In nucleotides, the CDR3 is TGTGCCAGCAGTGAAGGGGTGGCAGGCCCCGGAAGGGGAGAGACCCAGTACTTC.

The genes are TRBV5-4 and TRBJ2-1; 10 bases map to TRBD2. Unmatched junction bases numbered 7, after V lost 1 base and J lost 9 bases. There are 15 residues in the CDR3. CDR1 is SGHNT and CDR2 is YYREEE in the germline V gene (reference sequence). In DNA, the CDR3 is TGTGCCAGCAGCTTGCTGGGGACTAGCGTCGGTGAGCAGTTCTTC. Translation gives CASSLLGTSVGEQFF.

V is TRBV6-1 and J is TRBJ2-7; D unclear. This CDR3 region has 15 residues. Trimming shortened V by 1 base and J by 1 base, and 11 bases separated the two germline ends. From germline, CDR1 is MNHNS and CDR2 SASEGT. The CDR3 is CASSEGIYGSYEQYF. The DNA of the CDR3 is TGTGCCAGCAGTGAAGGAATATATGGGTCCTACGAGCAGTACTTC.

CDR3 loop: CASSTPGAYNEQFF. CDR3 in DNA: TGTGCCAGCAGCACTCCGGGAGCCTACAATGAGCAGTTCTTC. The J gene is TRBJ2-1, the V gene TRBV9; D is possibly TRBD2 (6 bases). Germline CDR1 is SGDLS and CDR2 is YYNGEE. Trimming left V 4 bases short and J 2 bases short, with 10 bases between. The CDR3 spans 14 residues. Full variable domain (missing parts from reference TRBV9 and TRBJ2-1): DSGVTQTPKHLITATGQRVTLRCSPRSGDLSVYWYQQSLDQGLQFLIQYYNGEERAKGNILERFSAQQFPDLHSELNLSSLELGDSALYFCASSTPGAYNEQFFGPGTRLTVL.

The J gene is TRBJ2-5, the V gene TRBV7-9; D is undetermined. Trimming stripped 5 bases from V and 3 bases from J, with 13 bases between. This CDR3 spans 14 amino acids. CDR1 and CDR2 from the germline V gene are SEHNR and FQNEAQ (reference sequence). Here the CDR3 DNA reads TGTGCCAGCAGCCCTAGAGGAGTCGAAGAGACCCAGTACTTC. Protein sequence: CASSPRGVEETQYF.